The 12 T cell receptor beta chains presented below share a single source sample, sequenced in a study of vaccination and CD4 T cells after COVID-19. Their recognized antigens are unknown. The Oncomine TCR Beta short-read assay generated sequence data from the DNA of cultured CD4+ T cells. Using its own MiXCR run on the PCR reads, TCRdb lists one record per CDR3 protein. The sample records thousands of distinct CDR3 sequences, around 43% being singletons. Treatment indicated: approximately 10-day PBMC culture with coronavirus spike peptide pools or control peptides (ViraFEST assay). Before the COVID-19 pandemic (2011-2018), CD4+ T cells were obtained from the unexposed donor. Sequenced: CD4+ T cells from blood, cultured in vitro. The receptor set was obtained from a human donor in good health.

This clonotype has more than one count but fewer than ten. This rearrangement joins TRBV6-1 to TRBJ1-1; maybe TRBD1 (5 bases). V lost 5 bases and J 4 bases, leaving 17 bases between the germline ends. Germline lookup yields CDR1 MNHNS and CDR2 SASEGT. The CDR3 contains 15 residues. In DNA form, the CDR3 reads TGTGCCAGCAGTCGTGTGGGAGGGGAAGGCACTGAAGCTTTCTTT. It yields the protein CASSRVGGEGTEAFF.

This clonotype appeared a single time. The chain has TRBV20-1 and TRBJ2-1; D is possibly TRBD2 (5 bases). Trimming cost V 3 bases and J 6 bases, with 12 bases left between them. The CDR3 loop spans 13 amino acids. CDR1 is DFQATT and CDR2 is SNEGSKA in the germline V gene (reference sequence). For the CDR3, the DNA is TGCAGTGCTAGGGAGGTAGCGCTCAATGAGCAGTTCTTC. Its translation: CSAREVALNEQFF.

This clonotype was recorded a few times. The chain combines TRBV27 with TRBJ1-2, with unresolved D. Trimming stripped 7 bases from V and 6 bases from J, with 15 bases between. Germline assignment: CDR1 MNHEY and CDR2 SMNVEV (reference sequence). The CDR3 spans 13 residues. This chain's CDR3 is CASKFRGGDGYTF. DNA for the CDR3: TGTGCCAGCAAGTTTCGGGGTGGGGATGGCTACACCTTC.

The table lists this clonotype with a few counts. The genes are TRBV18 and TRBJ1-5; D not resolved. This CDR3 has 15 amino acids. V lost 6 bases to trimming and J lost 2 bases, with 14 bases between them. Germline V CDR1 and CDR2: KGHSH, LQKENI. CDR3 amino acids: CASSPGRIGNQPQHF. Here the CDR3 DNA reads TGTGCCAGCTCCCCCGGGAGGATTGGCAATCAGCCCCAGCATTTT.

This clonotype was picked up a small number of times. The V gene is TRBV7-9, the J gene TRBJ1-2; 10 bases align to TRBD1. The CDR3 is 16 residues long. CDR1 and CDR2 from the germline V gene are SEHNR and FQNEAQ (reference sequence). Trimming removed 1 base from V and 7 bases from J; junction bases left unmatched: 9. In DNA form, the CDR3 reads TGTGCCAGCAGCTTAGGGCCGGGACAGGGGATTAGTGGCTACACCTTC. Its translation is CASSLGPGQGISGYTF.

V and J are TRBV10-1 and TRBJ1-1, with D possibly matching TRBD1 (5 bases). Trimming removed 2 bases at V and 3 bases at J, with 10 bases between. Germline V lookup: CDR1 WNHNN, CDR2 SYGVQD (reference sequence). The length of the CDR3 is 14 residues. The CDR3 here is CASSEQQEHTEAFF. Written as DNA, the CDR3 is TGCGCCAGCAGTGAGCAACAGGAGCACACTGAAGCTTTCTTT.

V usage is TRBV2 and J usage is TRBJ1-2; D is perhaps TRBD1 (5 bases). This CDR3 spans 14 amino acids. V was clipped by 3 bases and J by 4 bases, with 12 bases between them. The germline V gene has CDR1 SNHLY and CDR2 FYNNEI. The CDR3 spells CASSEGGILYGYTF. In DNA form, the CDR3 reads TGTGCCAGCAGTGAGGGGGGGATTCTCTATGGCTACACCTTC.

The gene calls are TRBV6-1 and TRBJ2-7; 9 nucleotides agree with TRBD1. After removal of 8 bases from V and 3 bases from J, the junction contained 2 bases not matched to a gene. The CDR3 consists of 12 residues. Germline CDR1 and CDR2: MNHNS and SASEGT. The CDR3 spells CASRDRDYEQYF. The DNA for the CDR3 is TGTGCCAGCCGGGACAGGGACTACGAGCAGTACTTC.

The chain's CDR3 is CASPGQNYGYTF. The CDR3 DNA is TGTGCCAGCCCGGGGCAGAACTATGGCTACACCTTC. This chain links TRBV6-1 with TRBJ1-2; a weak D match, TRBD1 (5 bases). V was shortened by 8 bases and J by 2 bases, with 9 bases between the two germline ends. The germline CDR1 and CDR2 sequences are MNHNS and SASEGT. The CDR3 runs 12 residues.

The CDR3, as DNA: TGCGCCAGCAGCTTGGGACAGTATAGCAATCAGCCCCAGCATTTT. Amino acid sequence: CASSLGQYSNQPQHF. The gene calls are TRBV5-1 and TRBJ1-5; possibly TRBD1 for D (5 bases). V was shortened by 0 bases and J by 0 bases, with 7 bases between the two germline ends. Germline V gene sequence: CDR1 SGHRS, CDR2 YFSETQ. The CDR3 loop spans 15 amino acids.

The chain's CDR3 is CASRLTGYMNTEAFF. DNA for the CDR3: TGTGCCAGCAGGCTGACAGGTTACATGAACACTGAAGCTTTCTTT. The chain recombines TRBV12-3 or TRBV12-4 with TRBJ1-1; TRBD1 is a possible D gene (6 bases). The CDR3 covers 15 residues. Trimming pared 6 bases from V and 0 bases from J, leaving 14 bases between.

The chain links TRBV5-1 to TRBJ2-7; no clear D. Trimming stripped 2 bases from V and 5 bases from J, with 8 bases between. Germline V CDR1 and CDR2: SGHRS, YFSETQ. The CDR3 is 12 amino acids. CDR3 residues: CASSFYPDEQYF. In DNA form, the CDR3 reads TGCGCCAGCAGCTTTTATCCGGACGAGCAGTACTTC.